These 19 T cell receptor beta chains came from one sample sequenced in a study of CD8 T cells in Susac syndrome. With random hexamers, reverse transcription was performed on about 0.5 to 1 ug of RNA. TCRdb itself ran the immunoSEQ multiplex PCR reads through MiXCR, one entry per CDR3 protein. Counted here are approximately 130,000 distinct CDR3 sequences, about 90% occurring once; the ten biggest clones make up roughly 0.25%. The source material was CD8+ T cells from PBMCs. The receptors originated from a human donor with multiple sclerosis.

The chain joins TRBV13 to TRBJ1-1; D unclear. Germline CDR1 and CDR2: PRHDT and FYEKMQ (reference sequence). This CDR3 is built from 16 residues. The V end was cut by 2 bases, the J end by 0 bases, with 13 bases between. DNA of the CDR3: TGTGCCAGCAGCTTACGGGGAGGACCTTTGAACACTGAAGCTTTCTTT. Translation: CASSLRGGPLNTEAFF.

The chain couples TRBV30 to TRBJ1-1; D is ambiguous. This CDR3 is built from 12 residues. Trimming left V 1 base short and J 7 bases short, with 10 bases between. CDR1 is GTSNPN and CDR2 is SVGIG in the germline V gene (reference sequence). CDR3 loop: CAWSDLDGEAFF. The CDR3 DNA sequence: TGTGCCTGGAGTGATCTTGACGGTGAAGCTTTCTTT. Full variable domain (rest looked up from reference TRBV30 and TRBJ1-1): SQTIHQWPATLVQPVGSPLSLECTVEGTSNPNLYWYRQAAGRGLQLLFYSVGIGQISSEVPQNLSASRPQDRQFILSSKKLLLSDSGFYLCAWSDLDGEAFFGQGTRLTVV.

The V call is TRBV7-9, the J call TRBJ2-7, with D maybe TRBD2 (5 bases). Germline assignment: CDR1 SEHNR and CDR2 FQNEAQ (reference sequence). The CDR3 has 13 amino acids. Trimming removed 4 bases at V and 3 bases at J, with 10 bases between. For the CDR3, the DNA is TGTGCCAGCAGCTCAGGACTGCTCTACGAGCAGTACTTC. The encoded protein is CASSSGLLYEQYF.

The chain is built from TRBV24-1 and TRBJ2-2, with TRBD1 identical over 7 bases. The germline gives CDR1 KGHDR, CDR2 SFDVKD. CDR3 length equals 13 residues. Trimming cost V 9 bases and J 0 bases; bases outside gene matches: 0. This CDR3 reads CATGTANTGELFF. CDR3 coding DNA: TGTGCCACCGGGACAGCGAACACCGGGGAGCTGTTTTTT.

The chain employs TRBV7-2 and TRBJ2-5; D is perhaps TRBD1 or TRBD2 (5 bases each). Germline V lookup: CDR1 SGHTA, CDR2 FQGNSA. This CDR3 is built from 14 residues. V dropped 5 bases and J dropped 2 bases, with 12 bases sitting between them. For the CDR3, the DNA is TGTGCCAGCAGCCGAGGGGCTACGCAAGAGACCCAGTACTTC. This sequence encodes CASSRGATQETQYF.

This clonotype was picked up a small number of times. The chain is built from TRBV20-1 and TRBJ2-7; 9 bases are shared with TRBD2. Unmatched junction bases numbered 16, after V lost 0 bases and J lost 4 bases. Germline CDR1 and CDR2: DFQATT and SNEGSKA (reference sequence). The CDR3 sequence is 18 residues long. In nucleotides, the CDR3 is TGCAGTGCTAGAGATCGGGGTGGTGGCGGGAGGGGGTGGTACGAGCAGTACTTC. Amino acid sequence: CSARDRGGGGRGWYEQYF.

The V gene is TRBV30, the J gene TRBJ2-7; D not certain. This CDR3 region has 14 residues. V lost 0 bases and J 1 base, leaving 10 bases between the germline ends. Germline V gene data show CDR1 as GTSNPN and CDR2 as SVGIG (reference sequence). The CDR3 reads CAWSVFAGSYEQYF. DNA of the CDR3: TGTGCCTGGAGTGTATTCGCCGGATCCTACGAGCAGTACTTC.

This clonotype is a singleton in its sample. The rearrangement uses TRBV27 and TRBJ2-1; 11 bases line up with TRBD2. The trim removed 6 bases at V and 6 bases at J, leaving 10 bases unmatched. The CDR3 length is 16 residues. Looked up from germline, CDR1 is MNHEY and CDR2 is SMNVEV (reference sequence). The CDR3 DNA follows: TGTGCCAGCAGGACGTTGACTAGCGGGATTTTCAATGAGCAGTTCTTC. This codes for CASRTLTSGIFNEQFF.

This sequence joins TRBV10-3 and TRBJ2-3, with 8 nucleotides matching TRBD2. This CDR3 region has 16 residues. The V gene's germline CDR1 is ENHRY and CDR2 SYGVKD. The V segment lost 7 bases and the J segment 4 bases; nucleotides outside the gene matches: 13. The CDR3 coding sequence is TGTGCCATCACCGAGGAGGCGGGAGGCAGGGCAGATACGCAGTATTTT. It codes for CAITEEAGGRADTQYF.

This CDR3 is CASRGTGWISYEQYF. In nucleotides, the CDR3 is TGTGCCAGCAGGGGGACAGGGTGGATCTCCTACGAGCAGTACTTC. This chain uses TRBV6-1 with TRBJ2-7; 9 bases fit TRBD1. Per germline, CDR1 MNHNS and CDR2 SASEGT. This CDR3 comprises 15 residues. V gave up 6 bases and J gave up 0 bases; unmatched junction bases: 6.

This chain uses TRBV5-8 with TRBJ2-2; D is uncertain. The CDR3 sequence is 13 residues long. Trimming cost V 4 bases and J 6 bases, with 10 bases left between them. Germline loops: CDR1 SGHTS, CDR2 YDEGEE. CDR3 region: CASSPALSGELFF. CDR3 nucleotide sequence: TGTGCCAGCAGCCCCGCACTCTCCGGGGAGCTGTTTTTT.

The chain employs TRBV20-1 and TRBJ1-5; perhaps TRBD1 as D (6 bases). V was clipped by 5 bases and J by 0 bases, with 11 bases between them. Germline values: CDR1 DFQATT, CDR2 SNEGSKA (reference sequence). The CDR3 length is 14 residues. The CDR3 spells CSALGGFSNQPQHF. The DNA for the CDR3 is TGCAGTGCTTTAGGGGGGTTTAGCAATCAGCCCCAGCATTTT.

The chain has TRBV20-1 and TRBJ1-1; D gene unclear. CDR3 size: 14 residues. Germline V gene sequence: CDR1 DFQATT, CDR2 SNEGSKA (reference sequence). V lost 3 bases to trimming and J lost 3 bases, with 14 bases between them. The CDR3 protein is CSASSITSDTEAFF. Here the CDR3 DNA reads TGCAGTGCTAGTTCAATTACTTCCGACACTGAAGCTTTCTTT.

V and J are TRBV5-6 and TRBJ2-5, with 7 bases identical to TRBD1. V lost 4 bases to trimming and J lost 5 bases; unmatched junction nucleotides: 14. There are 16 residues in the CDR3. CDR1 is SGHDT, CDR2 YYEEEE, per germline. CDR3 residues: CASSNPTTIRGETQYF. In DNA form, the CDR3 reads TGTGCCAGCAGCAACCCGACTACCATCAGGGGGGAGACCCAGTACTTC.

The chain recombines TRBV6-5 with TRBJ2-5; TRBD1 or TRBD2 may be the D gene (5 bases each). Germline V gene data show CDR1 as MNHEY and CDR2 as SVGAGI. The ends were cut back, 6 bases at V and 4 bases at J, with 18 bases in the middle. The length of the CDR3 is 15 residues. Here the CDR3 reads CASRGVERERETQYF. Here the CDR3 DNA reads TGTGCCAGCAGGGGGGTGGAAAGGGAAAGAGAGACCCAGTACTTC.

V usage is TRBV27 and J usage is TRBJ2-7; D ambiguous. The CDR3 runs 15 residues. In germline, CDR1 is MNHEY, CDR2 SMNVEV (reference sequence). Trimming cost V 2 bases and J 5 bases, with 16 bases left between them. The DNA of the CDR3 is TGTGCCAGCAGTTTAGGGTTTTCCCTCGGCGACGAGCAGTACTTC. Encoded protein: CASSLGFSLGDEQYF.

This clonotype was detected a few times. This sequence joins TRBV24-1 and TRBJ2-1; 7 bases fit TRBD2. The CDR3 covers 15 residues. V shed 0 bases and J 9 bases; nucleotides not matched to a gene: 7. The germline V gene has CDR1 KGHDR and CDR2 SFDVKD. CDR3 sequence: CATSDLRGDAGEQFF. CDR3 DNA sequence: TGTGCCACCAGTGATTTGCGGGGGGACGCGGGTGAGCAGTTCTTC.

CDR3 loop: CATSRDREYLPYGYTF. The DNA of the CDR3 is TGTGCCACCAGCAGAGATCGGGAATACCTCCCATATGGCTACACCTTC. The chain couples TRBV15 to TRBJ1-2, with D uncertain. CDR1 LNHNV and CDR2 YYDKDF come from the germline V gene (reference sequence). The CDR3 extends over 16 amino acids. V lost 0 bases and J 5 bases, leaving 16 bases between the germline ends.

V is TRBV29-1 and J is TRBJ2-7; no clear D gene. The V gene's germline CDR1 is SQVTM and CDR2 ANQGSEA. Trimming cost V 6 bases and J 2 bases, with 5 bases left between them. The CDR3 extends over 10 amino acids. CDR3 protein: CSVLAYEQYF. The CDR3 bases are TGCAGCGTCCTAGCCTACGAGCAGTACTTC.